This T cell receptor (beta chain) is drawn from a study of T cells in localized non-small cell lung cancer. Regarding the study as a whole: Longer overall survival associated with higher blood T cell density; shorter survival with higher adjacent-lung clonality. Uninvolved nearby lung showed the greatest T cell clonality, exceeding that found in tumor. Because sequencing included only one region (of the tumor), heterogeneity remains possible.

Measured with immunoSEQ multiplex PCR; TCRdb has only the in-frame clones, and not every one. The sample includes roughly 28,000 clones, roughly 90% of them seen just once. The CDR3 spans 15 residues. Germline assignment: CDR1 MNHNY and CDR2 SVGAGI (reference sequence). V dropped 6 bases and J dropped 1; count of bases not matched to a gene: 4. Turning to this clone: Antigen specificity is unknown.

Sequencing was performed on peripheral blood, taken before any cancer treatment. The J gene is TRBJ2-2, the V gene TRBV6-6; 8 positions agree with TRBD2. The receptor was derived from a male donor at least 60 years old with stage I lung adenocarcinoma. In DNA, the CDR3 is TGTGCCAGCAGCCCGGGGGGGTTGAACACCGGGGAGCTGTTTTTT. Its protein product is CASSPGGLNTGELFF.